Listed here are 22 T cell receptor beta chains from one sample, sequenced in a study of OX40 agonist ivuxolimab in advanced cancers. The table came from immunoSEQ multiplex PCR; TCRdb's copy has only in-frame clones and leaves some out. Of about 73,000 clones in the sample, about nine tenths were seen once. The sequences come from CD4+ or CD8+ T cells sorted from blood, collected in a trial of the OX40 agonist ivuxolimab. The receptors originated from an adult with an advanced solid tumor such as melanoma, head and neck, liver or kidney cancer.

The V and J genes are TRBV2 and TRBJ2-3, with a tentative D call TRBD1 (6 bases). Trimming cost V 6 bases and J 2 bases, with 15 bases left between them. Germline V CDR1 and CDR2: SNHLY, FYNNEI. This CDR3 comprises 15 residues. CDR3 loop: CASSETGRSTDTQYF. CDR3 sequence (DNA): TGTGCCAGCAGCGAAACAGGGAGATCCACAGATACGCAGTATTTT.

The V and J genes are TRBV19 and TRBJ2-1; TRBD2 matches 12 bases. The CDR3 spans 16 residues. The V and J ends lost 3 bases and 6 bases, in that order; junction bases with no gene match: 6. The V gene's germline CDR1 is LNHDA and CDR2 SQIVND (reference sequence). CDR3 sequence reads: CASSIRASGRVNEQFF. The CDR3, as DNA: TGTGCCAGTAGTATCCGGGCTAGCGGGAGGGTCAATGAGCAGTTCTTC.

This rearrangement joins TRBV5-1 to TRBJ1-4; no firm D call. The CDR3 loop spans 15 amino acids. Trimming took 0 bases from V and 7 from J, leaving 13 bases between them. The germline CDR1 and CDR2 sequences are SGHRS and YFSETQ. The CDR3 reads CASSLAGLEGEKLFF. The CDR3 region has the DNA TGCGCCAGCAGCTTGGCTGGACTCGAGGGTGAAAAACTGTTTTTT.

V and J are TRBV5-1 and TRBJ2-7; TRBD1 is a possible D gene (6 bases). Germline V lookup: CDR1 SGHRS, CDR2 YFSETQ. The V and J ends lost 0 bases and 4 bases respectively, with 14 bases between them. This CDR3 is built from 15 residues. CDR3 in amino acids: CASSLVSGAEYEQYF. CDR3 nucleotides: TGCGCCAGCAGCTTGGTTTCAGGGGCCGAATACGAGCAGTACTTC.

The CDR3 loop is CASSQDFGLTDTQYF. The CDR3 DNA follows: TGCGCCAGCAGCCAAGATTTCGGGCTCACAGATACGCAGTATTTT. This chain joins TRBV4-1 and TRBJ2-3; no firm D call. CDR3 size: 15 residues. CDR1 and CDR2 from the germline V gene are MGHRA and YSYEKL. Deletions cut 0 bases from V and 2 bases from J, with 9 bases between.

The chain recombines TRBV5-5 with TRBJ2-7; D uncertain. V gave up 1 base and J gave up 3 bases, with 14 bases separating them. Germline V gene lookup returns CDR1 SGHKS and CDR2 YYEKEE (reference sequence). The CDR3 extends over 15 amino acids. In DNA, the CDR3 is TGTGCCAGCAGCTTGTCCCCGGGTACCGTCTACGAGCAGTACTTC. Its translation: CASSLSPGTVYEQYF.

The chain combines TRBV10-2 with TRBJ1-5; D is possibly TRBD1 (5 bases). V lost 6 bases and J 0 bases, leaving 15 bases between the germline ends. This CDR3 region has 16 residues. The V gene's germline CDR1 is WSHSY and CDR2 SAAADI. The CDR3 bases are TGCGCCAGCAGGGCCGGGACGGGTGATAGCAATCAGCCCCAGCATTTT. It encodes CASRAGTGDSNQPQHF.

The rearrangement joins TRBV28 to TRBJ1-3; D is uncertain. V lost 0 bases and J 2 bases, leaving 5 bases between the germline ends. Germline V lookup: CDR1 MDHEN, CDR2 SYDVKM. The CDR3 consists of 14 residues. The CDR3 nucleotides read TGTGCCAGCAGTTTATGGGGAACTGGAAACACCATATATTTT. Translating it yields CASSLWGTGNTIYF. Full variable domain (remainder filled in from reference TRBV28 and TRBJ1-3): DVKVTQSSRYLVKRTGEKVFLECVQDMDHENMFWYRQDPGLGLRLIYFSYDVKMKEKGDIPEGYSVSREKKERFSLILESASTNQTSMYLCASSLWGTGNTIYFGEGSWLTVV.

This clone was picked up a small number of times. The chain uses TRBV5-1 and TRBJ1-1; D is perhaps TRBD1 (5 bases). The ends were cut back, 7 bases at V and 1 base at J, with 11 bases in the middle. Germline assignment: CDR1 SGHRS and CDR2 YFSETQ. The CDR3 is 13 residues long. The CDR3 DNA reads as TGCGCCAGCGCTGCAGGGCAGAACACTGAAGCTTTCTTT. Translation gives CASAAGQNTEAFF.

J is TRBJ1-1 and V is TRBV28; D unclear. V was clipped by 2 bases and J by 0 bases, with 4 bases between them. The CDR3 contains 13 residues. Germline V gives CDR1 MDHEN, CDR2 SYDVKM. DNA of the CDR3: TGTGCCAGCAGTTTAATGGTGAACACTGAAGCTTTCTTT. Translation: CASSLMVNTEAFF. Full variable domain (rest looked up from reference TRBV28 and TRBJ1-1): DVKVTQSSRYLVKRTGEKVFLECVQDMDHENMFWYRQDPGLGLRLIYFSYDVKMKEKGDIPEGYSVSREKKERFSLILESASTNQTSMYLCASSLMVNTEAFFGQGTRLTVV.

This chain uses TRBV18 with TRBJ1-2; D perhaps matches TRBD1 (6 bases). CDR3 size: 14 residues. Germline assignment: CDR1 KGHSH and CDR2 LQKENI. Trimming took 3 bases from V and 0 from J, leaving 8 bases between them. CDR3 DNA: TGTGCCAGCTCACCCGGACAGACTAACTATGGCTACACCTTC. Protein product: CASSPGQTNYGYTF.

Only one count was recorded for this clone. This chain uses TRBV18 with TRBJ1-5; tentative D call: TRBD1 (6 bases). The CDR3 runs 15 residues. V lost 3 bases and J lost 7, with 16 bases in between. The germline CDR1 and CDR2 sequences are KGHSH and LQKENI. The CDR3 DNA reads as TGTGCCAGCTCACCGTCCGGGACACTGGGGCAGCCCCAGCATTTT. It translates to CASSPSGTLGQPQHF.

The chain joins TRBV28 to TRBJ2-7; 8 positions match TRBD2. Germline assignment: CDR1 MDHEN and CDR2 SYDVKM. Germline trimming cut 5 bases from V and 4 bases from J; bases unmatched to any gene: 10. The CDR3 totals 15 residues. The CDR3 nucleotides read TGTGCCAGCAGTGGGGGGGCTAGCGGGCTTTACGAGCAGTACTTC. Amino acids: CASSGGASGLYEQYF.

V gene TRBV28 combines with J gene TRBJ1-4, with a weak D call TRBD1 (6 bases). This CDR3 is built from 15 residues. Germline V gene sequence: CDR1 MDHEN, CDR2 SYDVKM. The V and J ends lost 2 bases and 7 bases respectively, with 14 bases between them. CDR3 amino acids: CASSLQLQGGEKLFF. The DNA of the CDR3 is TGTGCCAGCAGTTTACAACTACAGGGTGGTGAAAAACTGTTTTTT.

The V and J genes are TRBV7-2 and TRBJ2-7, with D perhaps TRBD1 (5 bases). The CDR3 runs to 14 residues. Germline loops: CDR1 SGHTA, CDR2 FQGNSA. V was pared by 5 bases and J by 0 bases, with 11 bases between. The CDR3 protein is CASSRAQGSYEQYF. The CDR3 nucleotides read TGTGCCAGCAGCCGGGCGCAGGGCTCCTACGAGCAGTACTTC.

The chain is built from TRBV28 and TRBJ1-5; 7 bases match TRBD1. The CDR3 has 15 amino acids. J lost 5 bases, V lost 0 bases, and 4 bases had no gene match. Per the germline V gene, CDR1 is MDHEN and CDR2 is SYDVKM. CDR3: CASSLWTQGYQPQHF. CDR3 DNA: TGTGCCAGCAGTTTATGGACACAGGGGTATCAGCCCCAGCATTTT.

V and J are TRBV7-3 and TRBJ2-3, with TRBD1 matching 7 bases. Germline loops: CDR1 SGHTA, CDR2 FQGTGA. With 6 bases clipped from V and 4 bases from J, the junction kept 7 bases outside the gene matches. This CDR3 is built from 14 residues. CDR3 residues: CASRKEQGSDTQYF. DNA for the CDR3: TGTGCCAGCAGAAAGGAACAGGGGTCAGATACGCAGTATTTT.

This clone was detected only a few times. This chain uses TRBV5-4 with TRBJ2-5; D call uncertain. The germline gives CDR1 SGHNT, CDR2 YYREEE (reference sequence). This CDR3 comprises 14 residues. The ends were cut back, 5 bases at V and 5 bases at J, with 16 bases in the middle. The CDR3 here is CASSLEGSSETQYF. The CDR3 region has the DNA TGTGCCAGCAGTCTCGAAGGCAGTTCGGAGACCCAGTACTTC.

CDR3 nucleotide sequence: TGTGCCAGCAGGTTAGCGGGATACACAGATACGCAGTATTTT. It codes for CASRLAGYTDTQYF. The chain uses TRBV2 and TRBJ2-3; TRBD2 matches at 8 bases. This CDR3 comprises 14 residues. In germline, CDR1 is SNHLY, CDR2 FYNNEI. The junction had 4 bases not matched to a gene; V was cut back by 6 bases and J by 2 bases.

V gene TRBV28 combines with J gene TRBJ2-2; D gene ambiguous. This CDR3 region has 12 residues. Per the germline V gene, CDR1 is MDHEN and CDR2 is SYDVKM. V shed 1 base and J shed 6 bases, with 3 bases lying between them. This CDR3 reads CASSLLPGELFF. For the CDR3, the DNA is TGTGCCAGCAGTTTATTGCCCGGGGAGCTGTTTTTT.

V is TRBV15 and J is TRBJ1-4; TRBD1 matches 9 bases. CDR1 LNHNV and CDR2 YYDKDF come from the germline V gene (reference sequence). J gave up 7 bases and V 3 bases, and 9 bases lay outside the gene matches. The CDR3 is made up of 16 amino acids. The CDR3 loop reads CATSSGLQGAFEKLFF. The CDR3 DNA reads TGTGCCACCAGCAGTGGCCTACAGGGGGCGTTTGAAAAACTGTTTTTT.

The chain links TRBV28 to TRBJ1-2; D is uncertain. CDR1 MDHEN and CDR2 SYDVKM come from the germline V gene. The CDR3 spans 15 residues. The V end was cut by 2 bases, the J end by 5 bases, with 15 bases between. In DNA, the CDR3 is TGTGCCAGCAGTTTAAACCTGGACGGACTATATGGCTACACCTTC. Amino acid sequence: CASSLNLDGLYGYTF.